The 32 T cell receptor beta chains below all came from one sample that was sequenced in a study of molecular identifiers for immune sequencing clone quantification. MiXCR, applied by TCRdb to the PCR reads, yields one record per CDR3 protein. The table shows about 40,000 distinct CDR3 sequences, with 20% to 25% occurring only once. Input material: naive CD8+ T cells from blood, with Jurkat cell RNA spiked in. Subset specified: FACS-sorted CD8+CD4-CCR7+CD45RA+ naive T cells. These receptors all stem from a human donor in good health. Some libraries in this study had Jurkat cell RNA spiked in.

This clonotype came up a few times. One end of the junction varies from germline; a read error may be responsible. The gene calls are TRBV12-3 or TRBV12-4 and TRBJ1-1, with 9 bases identical to TRBD1. The CDR3 consists of 14 residues. CDR3 protein: CARRPDRGSAEAFF. The CDR3 DNA reads TGTGCCCGCAGGCCGGACAGGGGTAGCGCTGAAGCTTTCTTT.

This clonotype was seen a handful of times. This sequence may be a read error, since a much larger clone differs from it by one base. The chain combines TRBV13 with TRBJ2-7, with TRBD1 as a possible D gene (6 bases). V gave up 5 bases and J gave up 2 bases, with 10 bases separating them. Looked up from germline, CDR1 is PRHDT and CDR2 is FYEKMQ (reference sequence). This CDR3 has 13 amino acids. CDR3 nucleotide sequence: TGTGCCAGCAGCAGCAGGGGAACCTACGAGCAGTACTTC. It encodes CASSSRGTYEQYF.

This clonotype has at least ten counts. The CDR3: CASSLTGNTEAFF. The CDR3 coding sequence is TGTGCCAGTAGCTTAACAGGGAACACTGAAGCTTTCTTT. V and J are TRBV19 and TRBJ1-1, with D perhaps TRBD1 (5 bases). CDR1 and CDR2 (germline): LNHDA, SQIVND (reference sequence). The CDR3 covers 13 residues. Trimming took 6 bases from V and 1 from J, leaving 9 bases between them.

This clonotype has a count of ten or more. In nucleotides, the CDR3 is TGTGCCAGCAGCTTAGGACTAGCGGGACATCCCGGGGAGCTGTTTTTT. It yields the protein CASSLGLAGHPGELFF. The rearrangement joins TRBV5-4 to TRBJ2-2; 12 bases line up with TRBD2. Germline lookup yields CDR1 SGHNT and CDR2 YYREEE (reference sequence). The length of the CDR3 is 16 residues. V was clipped by 2 bases and J by 6 bases; unmatched bases: 5.

This clonotype has a count of ten or more. The chain combines TRBV24-1 with TRBJ2-7, with D uncertain. Deletions cut 7 bases from V and 2 bases from J, with 11 bases between. Germline CDR1 is KGHDR and CDR2 is SFDVKD. This CDR3 comprises 13 residues. This chain's CDR3 is CATSGPPAYEQYF. CDR3 sequence (DNA): TGTGCCACCAGCGGCCCCCCGGCCTACGAGCAGTACTTC.

The chain recombines TRBV7-9 with TRBJ2-7; the match to TRBD1 covers 9 bases. The germline V gene has CDR1 SEHNR and CDR2 FQNEAQ (reference sequence). This CDR3 has 14 amino acids. V lost 4 bases, J lost 4 bases, and 5 bases stayed unmatched. The CDR3 loop reads CASSSGQGLYEQYF. The CDR3 DNA sequence: TGTGCCAGCAGCTCGGGACAGGGTCTGTACGAGCAGTACTTC.

This clonotype was found many times. One end of the junction varies from germline; a read error may be responsible. This rearrangement joins TRBV7-7 to TRBJ2-3; 10 positions match TRBD2. This CDR3 region has 17 residues. Germline V gene sequence: CDR1 SSHAT, CDR2 FNYEAQ (reference sequence). The CDR3 loop reads CASSPGPSGSGTDTQYF. The CDR3 nucleotides are TGTGCTAGCAGCCCGGGCCCTAGCGGGAGTGGCACAGATACGCAGTATTTT.

The sample holds many counts of this clonotype. The chain combines TRBV14 with TRBJ2-2; D uncertain. Germline CDR1 reads SGHDN; CDR2 reads FVKESK. CDR3 length: 14 residues. Trimming pared 1 base from V and 7 bases from J, leaving 10 bases between. The CDR3 region is CASSQAPLHGELFF. In DNA form, the CDR3 reads TGTGCCAGCAGCCAAGCCCCTCTCCACGGGGAGCTGTTTTTT.

Many counts were recorded for this clonotype. This chain links TRBV12-3 or TRBV12-4 with TRBJ2-3; 9 positions agree with TRBD2. The junction had 6 bases not matched to a gene; V was cut back by 6 bases and J by 2 bases. The CDR3 runs to 15 residues. CDR3 nucleotides: TGTGCCAGCAGACCACTAGCGGGCCTCACAGATACGCAGTATTTT. It encodes CASRPLAGLTDTQYF.

This clonotype was seen at least ten times. CDR3 loop: CASSYLADSEAFF. CDR3 DNA sequence: TGTGCCAGCAGTTACTTAGCAGACTCTGAAGCTTTCTTT. The chain employs TRBV6-5 and TRBJ1-1, with unresolved D. The CDR3 is 13 amino acids. Germline loops: CDR1 MNHEY, CDR2 SVGAGI. V was cut by 1 base and J by 6 bases, with 9 bases left in between.

This clonotype was counted at least ten times. This rearrangement joins TRBV6-2 or TRBV6-3 to TRBJ1-6; 10 bases align to TRBD1. This CDR3 region has 17 residues. The germline V gene encodes CDR1 MNHEY and CDR2 SVGEGT. The V segment lost 0 bases and the J segment 8 bases; nucleotides outside the gene matches: 7. CDR3 sequence (DNA): TGTGCCAGCAGTTACTCGATCGGGGACAGGGGTCATTCACCCCTCCACTTT. Protein product: CASSYSIGDRGHSPLHF.

This clonotype came up a few times. This rearrangement joins TRBV7-9 to TRBJ1-1; D is uncertain. Germline V CDR1 and CDR2: SEHNR, FQNEAQ (reference sequence). The CDR3 has 14 residues. V shed 5 bases and J shed 5 bases, with 15 bases lying between them. The CDR3 sequence is CASSPGYLGTEAFF. DNA of the CDR3: TGTGCCAGCAGCCCCGGTTACCTGGGAACTGAAGCTTTCTTT.

This clonotype was found many times. This rearrangement joins TRBV7-9 to TRBJ2-3, with 9 bases fitting TRBD1. The V gene end was trimmed by 4 bases and the J gene end by 3 bases; junction bases not matched to a gene: 5. The germline gives CDR1 SEHNR, CDR2 FQNEAQ (reference sequence). This CDR3 has 15 residues. This CDR3 reads CASSSTGGPTDTQYF. Here the CDR3 DNA reads TGTGCCAGCAGCTCAACAGGGGGCCCGACAGATACGCAGTATTTT.

This clonotype came up many times. Here the CDR3 DNA reads TGTGCCTGGAGTGCGGGACAGGGGAATCAGCCCCAGCATTTT. Amino acids: CAWSAGQGNQPQHF. V usage is TRBV30 and J usage is TRBJ1-5, with TRBD1 matching 10 bases. J gave up 4 bases and V 1 base, and 1 base lay outside the gene matches. The CDR3 covers 14 residues. CDR1 is GTSNPN, CDR2 SVGIG, per germline (reference sequence).

Concerning this clonotype itself: A much larger clone is a single base away; this may be a read error. V usage is TRBV10-3 and J usage is TRBJ1-5; unclear D gene. The CDR3 is 14 amino acids. V dropped 5 bases and J dropped 2 bases, with 10 bases sitting between them. Per germline, CDR1 ENHRY and CDR2 SYGVKD. The CDR3 is CAISPVDGNQPQHF. In nucleotides, the CDR3 is TGTGCCATCAGTCCCGTTGATGGCAATCAGCCCCAGCATTTT.

This clonotype was seen at least ten times. The V gene is TRBV29-1, the J gene TRBJ2-2, with D perhaps matching TRBD2 (5 bases). The V and J ends lost 5 bases and 6 bases respectively, with 22 bases between them. The CDR3 spans 16 residues. Germline V gene lookup returns CDR1 SQVTM and CDR2 ANQGSEA. CDR3 coding DNA: TGCAGCGTTCTGGGGTTTGGGGAAGGAGCGGCCGGGGAGCTGTTTTTT. Translated: CSVLGFGEGAAGELFF.

This clonotype was seen ten or more times. This sequence joins TRBV7-3 and TRBJ2-3; TRBD2 matches 8 bases. The CDR3 covers 18 residues. In germline, CDR1 is SGHTA, CDR2 FQGTGA. The V and J ends lost 4 bases and 5 bases, in that order; junction bases with no gene match: 17. The CDR3 protein is CASSSQPGLANRLDTQYF. The CDR3 DNA reads TGTGCCAGCAGCTCGCAACCCGGACTAGCAAACCGATTAGATACGCAGTATTTT.

For this clonotype: Being one base from a much bigger clone, this may be a read error. The chain couples TRBV6-5 to TRBJ2-3; 8 bases fit TRBD1. From germline, CDR1 is MNHEY and CDR2 SVGAGI. This CDR3 is built from 15 residues. The CDR3 coding sequence is TGTGCCGGCAGTCCGCAGACAGGGGCCCCGCGGGGGCAGTATTTT. It specifies CAGSPQTGAPRGQYF.

In this sample, this clonotype turned up many times. V is TRBV28 and J is TRBJ2-7, with D possibly being TRBD1 (5 bases). Germline lookup yields CDR1 MDHEN and CDR2 SYDVKM. Trimming removed 3 bases from V and 0 bases from J, with 12 bases in between. This CDR3 contains 15 residues. The DNA for the CDR3 is TGTGCCAGCAGTTTTAGGGGCCACCTCTCCTACGAGCAGTACTTC. Encoded protein: CASSFRGHLSYEQYF.

Worth noting for this clonotype: A read error may produce the germline difference seen at one junction end. The V call is TRBV11-2, the J call TRBJ2-6, with a tentative D call TRBD1 (5 bases). The V gene's germline CDR1 is SGHAT and CDR2 FQNNGV. CDR3 size: 14 residues. The CDR3 nucleotides are TGTGCCAGCAGCTTCCTGACTGGGGCCACCGTCCTGACTTTC. This sequence encodes CASSFLTGATVLTF.

This clonotype has ten or more counts. The chain combines TRBV6-6 with TRBJ2-1; D unclear. Trimming shortened V by 5 bases and J by 8 bases, and 16 bases separated the two germline ends. Germline V gene sequence: CDR1 MNHNY, CDR2 SVGAGI (reference sequence). This CDR3 spans 14 amino acids. CDR3 protein: CASSRWSVRDEQFF. The CDR3 DNA reads as TGTGCCAGCAGTCGGTGGTCGGTCCGGGATGAGCAGTTCTTC.

In its sample, this clonotype was seen many times. This chain links TRBV5-1 with TRBJ2-7, with 7 nucleotides matching TRBD1. After removal of 4 bases from V and 3 bases from J, the junction contained 4 bases not matched to a gene. CDR1 and CDR2 (germline): SGHRS, YFSETQ. CDR3 size: 13 residues. The CDR3 loop is CASSVTGYYEQYF. The CDR3 DNA reads as TGCGCCAGCAGCGTGACAGGGTACTACGAGCAGTACTTC.

This clonotype was observed many times. The chain links TRBV5-6 to TRBJ2-5; no firm D call. The CDR3 loop spans 12 amino acids. Germline V gene sequence: CDR1 SGHDT, CDR2 YYEEEE. Trimming stripped 0 bases from V and 8 bases from J, with 8 bases between. CDR3 coding DNA: TGTGCCAGCAGCTTGGACGCGCTCACCCAGTACTTC. This translates into CASSLDALTQYF.

This clonotype was seen repeatedly, ten times or more. The V gene is TRBV4-1, the J gene TRBJ1-1; the D gene is possibly TRBD1 (5 bases). Germline CDR1 MGHRA, CDR2 YSYEKL. CDR3 length: 15 amino acids. V lost 3 bases and J 5 bases, leaving 16 bases between the germline ends. This CDR3 is CASSQGGDTGTEAFF. The DNA of the CDR3 is TGCGCCAGCAGCCAGGGGGGGGATACGGGGACTGAAGCTTTCTTT.

The chain joins TRBV7-9 to TRBJ1-1; D is unresolved. V shed 5 bases and J shed 2 bases, with 18 bases lying between them. In germline, CDR1 is SEHNR, CDR2 FQNEAQ (reference sequence). CDR3 length: 16 amino acids. The CDR3 protein is CASSPTWEGTNTEAFF. The CDR3 DNA sequence: TGTGCCAGCAGCCCAACCTGGGAGGGAACCAACACTGAAGCTTTCTTT.

For this clonotype: A much larger clone lies one base from this, so it may be a read error. The chain joins TRBV11-2 to TRBJ2-7, with TRBD2 matching 8 bases. CDR1 and CDR2 from the germline V gene are SGHAT and FQNNGV. Trimming took 5 bases from V and 6 from J; bases not matched to a gene: 18. CDR3 length: 17 residues. The CDR3 DNA reads as TGTGCCAGCAGCGCAACTAACGGGAGGGCCTTCGATCTCGAGCAGTACTTC. It translates to CASSATNGRAFDLEQYF.

There are many counts of this clonotype. The genes are TRBV4-1 and TRBJ2-7, with 7 bases matching TRBD1. CDR1 is MGHRA and CDR2 is YSYEKL in the germline V gene. The CDR3 loop spans 13 amino acids. V lost 4 bases, J lost 0 bases, and 0 bases stayed unmatched. Here the CDR3 reads CASSRQGSYEQYF. CDR3 in DNA: TGCGCCAGCAGCCGACAGGGCTCCTACGAGCAGTACTTC.

Details on this clonotype: This could be a read error, since a much larger clone is one nucleotide away. V usage is TRBV30 and J usage is TRBJ2-1, with TRBD2 matching over 7 bases. Germline CDR1 GTSNPN, CDR2 SVGIG (reference sequence). J lost 5 bases, V lost 2 bases, and 0 bases had no gene match. CDR3 length equals 12 residues. For the CDR3, the DNA is TGTGCCTGGAGTAGCGGGGACAATGAGCAGTTCTTC. It is translated as CAWSSGDNEQFF.

This clonotype was counted at least ten times. The J gene is TRBJ2-3, the V gene TRBV30, with 7 nucleotides matching TRBD2. Germline loops: CDR1 GTSNPN, CDR2 SVGIG (reference sequence). V dropped 4 bases and J dropped 2; count of bases not matched to a gene: 15. The CDR3 loop spans 17 amino acids. This CDR3 reads CAWNLWEASGSTDTQYF. The DNA for the CDR3 is TGTGCCTGGAATCTATGGGAGGCTAGCGGATCCACAGATACGCAGTATTTT.

This clonotype was picked up many times. This chain uses TRBV30 with TRBJ1-1; possible D gene TRBD1, 5 bases. V was trimmed by 1 base and J by 7 bases, leaving 19 bases between them. This CDR3 comprises 15 residues. Germline CDR1 is GTSNPN and CDR2 is SVGIG (reference sequence). This CDR3 is CAWSALLGGSNEAFF. CDR3 in DNA: TGTGCCTGGAGTGCCCTACTGGGGGGATCCAATGAAGCTTTCTTT. Together with reference TRBV30 and TRBJ1-1, the CDR3 gives the full variable domain: SQTIHQWPATLVQPVGSPLSLECTVEGTSNPNLYWYRQAAGRGLQLLFYSVGIGQISSEVPQNLSASRPQDRQFILSSKKLLLSDSGFYLCAWSALLGGSNEAFFGQGTRLTVV.

The genes are TRBV6-5 and TRBJ1-1; perhaps TRBD1 as D (5 bases). The CDR3 is made up of 15 amino acids. CDR1 and CDR2 from the germline V gene are MNHEY and SVGAGI. DNA of the CDR3: TGTCCCATCAAACCAGACAGCCACATGAACACTGAAGCTTTCTTT. Translating gives CPIKPDSHMNTEAFF.

By sample fraction, this clonotype is medium-sized. The chain employs TRBV28 and TRBJ2-4; 9 bases match TRBD1. With 5 bases clipped from V and 0 bases from J, the junction kept 8 bases outside the gene matches. The CDR3 has 17 residues. Germline V lookup: CDR1 MDHEN, CDR2 SYDVKM. CDR3 sequence reads: CASSLKDRGLAKNIQYF. CDR3 DNA: TGTGCCAGCAGTCTCAAGGACAGGGGCCTAGCCAAAAACATTCAGTACTTC.